Here is one T cell receptor beta chain with its context. The antigen it recognizes is unknown. Sequencer: Illumina HiSeq 2000. TCR beta cDNA libraries were made by 5'RACE template switching that added a universal primer site and unique molecular identifiers. cDNA synthesis was primed from the TCR beta constant segment, followed by two successive PCR amplification steps. For the original study's pipeline: MIGEC was used to demultiplex reads and group reads by UMI, and MiTCR was used to assemble and quantify clonotypes. To exclude erroneous sequences, only TCR cDNA sequences supported by at least two reads were retained. The tcR package was used for downstream repertoire analysis, and clonotypes were matched between fractions using CDR3 nucleotide sequence together with V segment. VDJmatch was used to annotate antigen specificity against VDJdb, with one amino acid substitution in CDR3 permitted. The reads went through TCRdb reprocessing, and each CDR3 protein sequence gets one entry with no DNA. TCRdb's processing, not the authors' own work, is the source of the V and J calls. This sample's table lists some 460,000 distinct CDR3 sequences. 1.4% of the sample is taken by the ten largest.

The sample is drawn from a study of T cells expressing NK-cell markers (TCRdb year 2020). The study in broad terms: In sorted CD3+CD56+NKG2C+, CD3+CD56+NKG2C- and CD3+CD56-NKG2C+ T-cell subsets from about eight donors, TCR beta-chain repertoires were profiled. The eight sequenced donors were randomly selected healthy volunteers, three men and five women. Seven of the eight sequenced donors were HCMV-seropositive and one was HCMV-seronegative. The libraries were sequenced on Illumina HiSeq 2000/2500, MiSeq or NextSeq, producing 2 x 150 bp reads.

Per the germline V gene, SQVTM is the CDR1 and ANQGSEA is the CDR2. The CDR3 spans 13 residues, from the cysteine through the phenylalanine. There is no recorded DNA. On the study overall, not on this receptor specifically: It remained unclear whether the expanded NKG2C-expressing T cell clones were specific for HCMV antigens. In roughly 6 donors, the dominant CD3+CD56+NKG2C+ clonotypes ranked among the top 10 CD8+ clonotypes, making up about 1.0-7.5% of CD8+ T cells. Those dominant clonotypes were again the most abundant among CD3+CD56-NKG2C+ cells in several donors, at about 25-65%.

A commercial ELISA kit detecting HCMV-specific IgG in serum was used to determine HCMV serostatus. Peripheral blood mononuclear cells were isolated from blood by Ficoll density gradient centrifugation. Sequencing used blood T cells: a sorted CD56 or NKG2C T cell subset, CD4+ or CD8+ T cells, or bulk PBMC T cells (not recorded which). The chain links TRBV29-1 with TRBJ1-5; as DNA is missing, the TRBD1 call by TCRdb cannot be tested. The sequence was obtained from a woman aged 45-65 years in good health. Donor details come from another sample of the same person, matched by shared clones. The CDR3 region has the sequence CSARVGGGQPQHF.